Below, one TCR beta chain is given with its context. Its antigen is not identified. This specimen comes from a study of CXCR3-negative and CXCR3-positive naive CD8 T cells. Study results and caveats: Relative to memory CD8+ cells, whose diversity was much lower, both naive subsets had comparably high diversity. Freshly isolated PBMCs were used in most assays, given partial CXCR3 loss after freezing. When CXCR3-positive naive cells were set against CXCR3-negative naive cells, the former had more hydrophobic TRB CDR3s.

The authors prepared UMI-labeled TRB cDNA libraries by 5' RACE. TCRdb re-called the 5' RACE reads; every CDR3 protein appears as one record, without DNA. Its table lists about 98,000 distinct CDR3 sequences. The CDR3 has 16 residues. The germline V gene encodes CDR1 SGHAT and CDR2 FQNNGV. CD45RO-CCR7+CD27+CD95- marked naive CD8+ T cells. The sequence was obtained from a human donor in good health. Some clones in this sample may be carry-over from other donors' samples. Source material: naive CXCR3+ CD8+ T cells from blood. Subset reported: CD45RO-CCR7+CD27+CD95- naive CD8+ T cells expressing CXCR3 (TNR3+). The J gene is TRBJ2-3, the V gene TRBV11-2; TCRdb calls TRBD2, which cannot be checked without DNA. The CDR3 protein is CASSLGRSQDPDTQYF. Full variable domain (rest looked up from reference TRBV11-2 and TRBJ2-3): EAGVAQSPRYKIIEKRQSVAFWCNPISGHATLYWYQQILGQGPKLLIQFQNNGVVDDSQLPKDRFSAERLKGVDSTLKIQPAKLEDSAVYLCASSLGRSQDPDTQYFGPGTRLTVL.